Listed below are T cell receptor beta chains from one sample, sequenced in a study of T cells in localized non-small cell lung cancer. Profiling relied on immunoSEQ multiplex PCR, and the TCRdb table lists in-frame clones only, not all of them. Of 58,000 or so clones in the sample, approximately 87% were seen once. Here the sequenced sample was peripheral blood, taken before any cancer treatment. These receptors came from a woman aged 35 to 69 with stage I lung adenocarcinoma. Each CDR3 is given with its conserved first and last residue. A D gene is named only where the DNA matches it firmly. Not all rows give a size; the values are once, few, many and, for expanded clones, a class.

J,V,size,D,DNA,CDR3
TRBJ2-1,TRBV6-6,.,TRBD2,TGTGCCATCAGTCCCCGAAGCGGGAGCAATGAGCAGTTCTTC,CAISPRSGSNEQFF
TRBJ2-3,TRBV5-1,.,.,TGCGCCAGCGGCTCGACGCTCGGTACAGATACGCAGTATTTT,CASGSTLGTDTQYF
TRBJ2-2,TRBV14,.,.,TGTGCCAGCAGCCGTAGATACGGGGGCGCCGGGGAGCTGTTTTTT,CASSRRYGGAGELFF
TRBJ1-1,TRBV11-3,few,.,TGTGCCAGCAGCTTAAGGGCCGGCACTGAAGCTTTCTTT,CASSLRAGTEAFF
TRBJ2-2,TRBV19,.,.,TGTGCCAGTAGTATCATGACTGTCACCGGGGAGCTGTTTTTT,CASSIMTVTGELFF
TRBJ2-3,TRBV5-4,.,TRBD2,TGTGCCAGCAGCTTGGTGGGACTAGCGGGAGGGCGCACAGATACGCAGTATTTT,CASSLVGLAGGRTDTQYF
TRBJ2-7,TRBV27,.,.,TGTGCCAGCAGTTTCGGGGGATCTTCCTACGAGCAGTACTTC,CASSFGGSSYEQYF
TRBJ2-2,TRBV7-8,.,TRBD1,TGTGCCAGCAGCTTGGGACAGGCGAACACCGGGGAGCTGTTTTTT,CASSLGQANTGELFF
TRBJ2-7,TRBV28,.,TRBD1,TGTGCCAGCAGTTCCTCCTCGACAGGGGGCTTGTACGAGCAGTACTTC,CASSSSSTGGLYEQYF
TRBJ1-2,TRBV23-1,.,TRBD1,TGCGCCAGCAGTCGGGACAGGGGGGTCTTTAACTATGGCTACACCTTC,CASSRDRGVFNYGYTF
TRBJ1-1,TRBV29-1,.,TRBD1,TGCAGCGCTGCGACAGGGGGCAGTACTGAAGCTTTCTTT,CSAATGGSTEAFF
TRBJ2-3,TRBV15,.,TRBD2,TGTGCCACCAGCAGAGATGGCCGCTATCGGGAGGACAGCACAGATACGCAGTATTTT,CATSRDGRYREDSTDTQYF
TRBJ1-3,TRBV5-1,.,.,TGCGCCAGCAGCCCAGACAGCTCTGGAAACACCATATATTTT,CASSPDSSGNTIYF
TRBJ1-1,TRBV10-3,.,.,TGTGCCACCGGACCCCTGAACACTGAAGCTTTCTTT,CATGPLNTEAFF
TRBJ1-2,TRBV20-1,.,.,TGCAGTGCGCGCCAAGGGGTTGGCTACACCTTC,CSARQGVGYTF
TRBJ2-1,TRBV4-1,.,.,TGCGCCAGCAGCCAGAACAATGAGCAGTTCTTC,CASSQNNEQFF
TRBJ1-4,TRBV19,.,.,TGTGCCAGTAGGACAACCGCTGCAACTAATGAAAAACTGTTTTTT,CASRTTAATNEKLFF
TRBJ1-1,TRBV19,once,.,TGTGCCAGTAGAGAATTGGGACTTGGGACTGAAGCTTTCTTT,CASRELGLGTEAFF
TRBJ2-1,TRBV5-4,.,.,TGTGCCAGCAGCTTGAAGAAGGGGAGCAATGAGCAGTTCTTC,CASSLKKGSNEQFF
TRBJ2-3,TRBV29-1,.,.,TGCAGCGCGGACAACTGGGACACAGATACGCAGTATTTT,CSADNWDTDTQYF
TRBJ2-7,TRBV2,.,.,TGTGCCAGCAGTGACGGGGGCGAGCAGTACTTC,CASSDGGEQYF
TRBJ2-1,TRBV28,few,TRBD2,TGTGCCAGCATTAGCGGGAGTTTTTACAATGAGCAGTTCTTC,CASISGSFYNEQFF
TRBJ1-3,TRBV5-1,.,.,TGCGCCAGCAGCCCGGGTGGAACTGGAAACACCATATATTTT,CASSPGGTGNTIYF
TRBJ2-3,TRBV6-4,.,TRBD2,TGTGCCAGCAGTGCGTCTAGCGGGGGGGCAGATACGCAGTATTTT,CASSASSGGADTQYF
TRBJ1-1,TRBV19,.,.,TGTGCCAGTAGCTCACAGGGTTGGGACACTGAAGCTTTCTTT,CASSSQGWDTEAFF
TRBJ1-6,TRBV30,.,TRBD1,TGTGCCTGGAGTGTGGCCCCGGGACAGAATTCACCCCTCCACTTT,CAWSVAPGQNSPLHF
TRBJ2-3,TRBV14,.,.,TGTGCCAGCAGCCAAGAACTGCACTGGCTAGATACTCACCTAAATACGCAGTATTTT,CASSQELHWLDTHLNTQYF
TRBJ2-6,TRBV5-1,.,TRBD1,TGCGCCAGCAGCATACAGGGGGCGCGCGGGGCCAACGTCCTGACTTTC,CASSIQGARGANVLTF
TRBJ2-4,TRBV29-1,once,.,TGCAGCGCGATGAGGGGGTGGGAGGAAAACATTCAGTACTTC,CSAMRGWEENIQYF
TRBJ2-1,TRBV6-5,once,.,TGTGCCAGCAGCTCAGCGGCGACCTACAATGAGCAGTTCTTC,CASSSAATYNEQFF
TRBJ1-1,TRBV7-8,.,TRBD1,TGTGCCAGCAGCTTATCCCTCAGGACAGGGCCCGACGGGGGAGTCACTGAAGCTTTCTTT,CASSLSLRTGPDGGVTEAFF
TRBJ1-2,TRBV5-1,.,.,TGCGCCAGCAGCTTGGTCGGGACACTCTATGGCTACACCTTC,CASSLVGTLYGYTF
TRBJ1-1,TRBV10-3,.,.,TGTGCCATCAGTTCCCCGAACACTGAAGCTTTCTTT,CAISSPNTEAFF
TRBJ1-2,TRBV6-1,.,.,TGTGCCAGCAGCGGGGGACACCCCGCTCACTATGGCTACACCTTC,CASSGGHPAHYGYTF
TRBJ2-1,TRBV28,.,.,TGTGCCAGCAGTTCGACTAGCTCCTACAATGAGCAGTTCTTC,CASSSTSSYNEQFF
TRBJ2-5,TRBV19,.,.,TGTGCCAGTAGTTCGACGGGAGCGTTGGAAGAGACCCAGTACTTC,CASSSTGALEETQYF
TRBJ1-2,TRBV28,.,.,TGTGCCAGCAGTGGCCCATGGGGCTACACCTTC,CASSGPWGYTF
TRBJ2-7,TRBV7-9,.,.,TGTGCCAGCAGCTCGCCGCTAGTCTACGAGCAGTACTTC,CASSSPLVYEQYF
TRBJ2-7,TRBV15,.,.,TGTGCCACCAGCAGAGACATGAGGACTAATTGGGCCTACGAGCAGTACTTC,CATSRDMRTNWAYEQYF
TRBJ2-2,TRBV7-9,.,TRBD1,TGTGCCAGCAGACCTACAGGGGGCCTCACCGGGGAGCTGTTTTTT,CASRPTGGLTGELFF
TRBJ1-1,TRBV6-5,.,.,TGTGCCAGCAGTTTCGACACCCTCACTGAAGCTTTCTTT,CASSFDTLTEAFF
TRBJ2-7,TRBV4-2,.,TRBD2,TGTGCCAGCAGCCCCCGACTAGCGGGTAGCTCCTACGAGCAGTACTTC,CASSPRLAGSSYEQYF
TRBJ1-2,TRBV19,.,.,TGTGCCAGTAGTATAGGCTGGCAGGCTCTCAATGGCTACACCTTC,CASSIGWQALNGYTF
TRBJ2-3,TRBV4-3,.,.,TGCGCCAGCAGCCAAGAGGAAATGACAGATACGCAGTATTTT,CASSQEEMTDTQYF
TRBJ1-6,TRBV5-1,.,.,TGCGCCAGCAGCTTGGTACAGGGCCCAAATTCACCCCTCCACTTT,CASSLVQGPNSPLHF
TRBJ2-5,TRBV21-1,.,.,TGTGCCAGCAGCGCTCACAGGGGGCATCGGGAGACCCAGTACTTC,CASSAHRGHRETQYF
TRBJ2-2,TRBV28,.,.,TGTGCCAGCAGTTTGGAGACTTGGAACACCGGGGAGCTGTTTTTT,CASSLETWNTGELFF
TRBJ1-6,TRBV5-1,once,.,TGCGCCAGCAGCTTTGACAGCCCGAGCTCCTATAATTCACCCCTCCACTTT,CASSFDSPSSYNSPLHF
TRBJ2-3,TRBV5-1,.,.,TGCGCCAGCAGCTTGGAAGATACGCAGTATTTT,CASSLEDTQYF
TRBJ2-3,TRBV6-1,.,TRBD2,TGTGCCAGCACCGGGACTATCAATACGCAGTATTTT,CASTGTINTQYF
TRBJ1-3,TRBV7-9,.,.,TGTGCCAGCAGCTTGCCAGTCACCTCTGGAAACACCATATATTTT,CASSLPVTSGNTIYF
TRBJ2-5,TRBV2,.,TRBD2,TGTGCCAGCAGGCCTGGACTAGCGGGGGACCTCCAAGAGACCCAGTACTTC,CASRPGLAGDLQETQYF
TRBJ2-1,TRBV7-9,.,.,TGTGCCAGCAGCTTAGAAGTCCAGGGCCGGAATGAGCAGTTCTTC,CASSLEVQGRNEQFF
TRBJ1-1,TRBV18,.,.,TGTGCCAGCTCACCACGGGGCGCGAACACTGAAGCTTTCTTT,CASSPRGANTEAFF